The 14 T cell receptor beta chains presented below share a single source sample, sequenced in a study of tumor-infiltrating lymphocytes in primary liver carcinoma. Germline DNA was also extracted, and blood RNA was taken from unsorted whole blood. From roughly 0.45 ug total RNA, TCR beta cDNA was generated with a primer in the constant region. Sequencing libraries for TCR beta derived from three nested multiplex PCR rounds that used slightly modified ARM-PCR. Two initial PCR rounds of approximately 10 cycles each paired TRBV1-TRBV30 forward primers with a C-beta reverse primer. MiXCR, run by TCRdb on the multiplex PCR reads, gives a single entry per CDR3 protein. The table shows 330,000 or so distinct CDR3 sequences, with about 61% occurring only once. The source material was peripheral blood. These receptors were obtained from a middle-aged man with primary liver carcinoma and hepatitis B virus infection.

This clonotype has a handful of counts. A junction boundary mismatches the germline segment, possibly from a read error. The chain has TRBV11-2 and TRBJ2-1, with D unclear. The CDR3 is 16 residues long. Per germline, CDR1 SGHAT and CDR2 FQNNGV. CDR3 DNA sequence: TGTGCCAGCAGCTTAGATTCCCTGAGACCCTACGATGAGCAGTTCTTC. Translation: CASSLDSLRPYDEQFF.

The gene calls are TRBV19 and TRBJ2-7, with D tentatively TRBD1 (5 bases). The V end was cut by 5 bases, the J end by 1 base, with 12 bases between. Germline lookup yields CDR1 LNHDA and CDR2 SQIVND (reference sequence). This CDR3 contains 14 residues. CDR3 sequence (DNA): TGTGCCAGTAGTGCGGCAAGGGGATCCTACGAGCAGTACTTC. Protein sequence: CASSAARGSYEQYF. Variable domain in full (rest from reference TRBV19 and TRBJ2-7): DGGITQSPKYLFRKEGQNVTLSCEQNLNHDAMYWYRQDPGQGLRLIYYSQIVNDFQKGDIAEGYSVSREKKESFPLTVTSAQKNPTAFYLCASSAARGSYEQYFGPGTRLTVT.

Concerning this clonotype: A much larger clone is a single base away; this may be a read error. The V and J genes are TRBV6-1 and TRBJ1-5; D is uncertain. Germline CDR1 and CDR2: MNHNS and SASEGT. The CDR3 is 14 residues long. The CDR3 coding sequence is TGTGCCAGCAGCAGGACGGATGGGATTCAGCGCCAGCATTTT. Amino acids: CASSRTDGIQRQHF.

About this clonotype itself: This may be a read error, as it is one base from a much larger clone. The chain uses TRBV4-1 and TRBJ2-5; D unclear. Germline V gives CDR1 MGHRA, CDR2 YSYEKL. This CDR3 spans 12 amino acids. This chain's CDR3 is CARSQNEETQYF. The CDR3 DNA sequence: TGCGCCAGAAGCCAAAATGAAGAGACCCAGTACTTC.

This CDR3 is CAWSPATRLYNEQFF. DNA for the CDR3: TGTGCCTGGAGTCCCGCTACGCGGCTTTACAATGAGCAGTTCTTC. The chain links TRBV30 to TRBJ2-1; D not certain. This CDR3 region has 15 residues. CDR1 GTSNPN and CDR2 SVGIG come from the germline V gene (reference sequence). V was shortened by 2 bases and J by 4 bases, with 15 bases between the two germline ends.

This rearrangement joins TRBV6-2 or TRBV6-3 to TRBJ2-3; D remains ambiguous. The CDR3 totals 15 residues. Germline CDR1 reads MNHEY; CDR2 reads SVGEGT. The germline V and J ends were trimmed by 2 bases and 0 bases, with 9 bases remaining between them. The CDR3 coding sequence is TGTGCCAGCAGTTACCTAATAGTTAGCACAGATACGCAGTATTTT. It yields the protein CASSYLIVSTDTQYF.

The count of this clonotype is one. This may arise from a read error, as a much more abundant clone is one base away. This chain links TRBV10-2 with TRBJ2-1; tentatively, D is TRBD2 (6 bases). The V gene's germline CDR1 is WSHSY and CDR2 SAAADI. Trimming stripped 6 bases from V and 15 bases from J, with 18 bases between. The CDR3 extends over 12 amino acids. This CDR3 is CASREFGGLLFF. The CDR3 DNA follows: TGCGCCAGCAGAGAATTCGGAGGGCTTCTGTTCTTC.

The V and J genes are TRBV29-1 and TRBJ1-1; the D gene is possibly TRBD1 (5 bases). The CDR3 runs to 14 residues. Trimming pared 7 bases from V and 0 bases from J, leaving 15 bases between. Germline V CDR1 and CDR2: SQVTM, ANQGSEA. The CDR3 DNA is TGCAGCGCATCGTCGGGACGCATGAACACTGAAGCTTTCTTT. As protein: CSASSGRMNTEAFF.

Remarks on this clonotype: A much bigger clone sits one base away, suggesting this may be a read error. J is TRBJ2-1 and V is TRBV10-3, with no clear D. The CDR3 spans 14 residues. Germline CDR1 reads ENHRY; CDR2 reads SYGVKD. The CDR3 loop is CAISVTAFENGQFF. The CDR3 bases are TGTGCCATCAGTGTAACGGCGTTCGAGAATGGGCAGTTCTTC.

Concerning this clonotype: Given a much more abundant clone one base away, this may be a read error. A read error is likely, as this CDR3 ends without the conserved phenylalanine or tryptophan. This chain connects TRBV10-1 to TRBJ2-3, with D possibly being TRBD2 (5 bases). The CDR3 loop spans 16 amino acids. V shed 5 bases and J shed 6 bases, with 21 bases lying between them. Germline V CDR1 and CDR2: WNHNN, SYGVQD (reference sequence). For the CDR3, the DNA is TGCGCCAGCAGTCCCCCCGGGGTCGTAGAAAGGGATACGCAGTATTCT. It encodes CASSPPGVVERDTQYS.

The chain joins TRBV19 to TRBJ2-3; TRBD2 matches at 14 bases. Germline CDR1 reads LNHDA; CDR2 reads SQIVND (reference sequence). Unmatched junction bases numbered 9, after V lost 5 bases and J lost 2 bases. This CDR3 contains 18 residues. In nucleotides, the CDR3 is TGTGCCAGTAGTCCTCACTCGACTAGCGGGGGGGACACAGATACGCAGTATTTT. Its translation is CASSPHSTSGGDTDTQYF.

A few counts support this clonotype. The chain has TRBV5-6 and TRBJ1-1, with 9 positions matching TRBD1. The CDR3 length is 13 residues. After removal of 5 bases from V and 6 bases from J, the junction contained 5 bases not matched to a gene. The germline gives CDR1 SGHDT, CDR2 YYEEEE. CDR3 nucleotide sequence: TGTGCCAGCAGTCCGGGACAGGGCCCTGAAGCTTTCTTT. Translation gives CASSPGQGPEAFF.

The chain employs TRBV21-1 and TRBJ2-3; the D segment call TRBD1 is taken from the table without a DNA check. TRBV21-1 is termed a pseudogene. The CDR3 is 17 residues long. The CDR3 loop is CASSKASADRGGRAQYF. The CDR3 coding sequence is TGTGCCAGCAGTAAAGCGTCGGCGGACAGGGGGGGTCGTGCGCAGTATTTT.

The rearrangement uses TRBV6-6 and TRBJ2-1; D gene uncertain. Trimming left V 5 bases short and J 8 bases short, with 13 bases between. There are 13 residues in the CDR3. The germline CDR1 and CDR2 sequences are MNHNY and SVGAGI (reference sequence). As DNA, the CDR3 is TGTGCCAGCAGTGGAGCCAGAGGCGATGAGCAGTTCTTC. This translates into CASSGARGDEQFF.